These T cell receptor beta chains were read from a single sample in a study of blood T cells in healthy people across ages. TCRdb called the 5' RACE reads again in MiXCR, with one record for every CDR3 protein. Of roughly 730,000 distinct CDR3 sequences in the sample, roughly 50% were seen once. The sequencing input was blood. The receptors were sampled from a man between 35 and 55 years old in good health. Each CDR3 is given with its conserved first and last residue. A D gene is named only where the DNA matches it firmly. Size is stated for part of the rows, as once, few or many counts, or as a class when the clone is expanded.

j_gene	abundance	d_gene	v_gene	len	CDR3aa	CDR3nt
TRBJ1-5	-	TRBD1	TRBV2	15	CASKGQGHSNQPQHF	TGTGCCTCCAAGGGACAGGGACATAGCAATCAGCCCCAGCATTTT
TRBJ2-3	few	TRBD2	TRBV4-1	16	CASSQDERGISDTQYF	TGCGCCAGCAGCCAAGATGAGCGGGGGATTTCTGATACGCAGTATTTT
TRBJ2-6	once	TRBD1	TRBV5-5	17	CASSQTLTGAGANVLTF	TGTGCCAGCAGCCAGACCCTCACAGGGGCTGGGGCCAACGTCCTGACTTTC
TRBJ1-2	few	-	TRBV29-1	12	CSERDGAYGYTF	TGCAGCGAGCGAGACGGCGCCTATGGCTACACCTTC
TRBJ2-1	-	TRBD1	TRBV4-3	16	CASSQDRDSITNEQFF	TGCGCCAGCAGCCAAGATAGGGACAGTATAACTAATGAGCAGTTCTTC
TRBJ2-3	-	-	TRBV10-3	11	CAVGDSDTQYF	TGTGCCGTGGGGGACTCCGATACGCAGTATTTT
TRBJ1-4	-	-	TRBV4-1	12	CASSQPGSSLFF	TGCGCCAGCAGCCAACCCGGCAGTTCTCTGTTTTTT
TRBJ1-2	-	TRBD1	TRBV4-2	16	CASSRLRDRASYGYTF	TGTGCCAGCAGCAGGTTGAGGGACAGAGCGTCCTATGGCTACACCTTC
TRBJ2-3	-	-	TRBV27	13	CASSWGTRNTQYF	TGTGCCAGCAGTTGGGGGACGAGGAATACGCAGTATTTT
TRBJ1-5	-	-	TRBV2	12	CASRRSNQPQHF	TGTGCCAGCAGAAGGAGCAATCAGCCCCAGCATTTT
TRBJ2-7	few	-	TRBV10-3	16	CAISESVGTPISWQYF	TGTGCCATCAGTGAGTCGGTCGGGACTCCTATTTCGTGGCAGTACTTC
TRBJ2-5	few	TRBD1	TRBV28	13	CASSARGRETQYF	TGTGCCAGCAGTGCCAGGGGGCGGGAGACCCAGTACTTC
TRBJ2-5	few	-	TRBV12-3/TRBV12-4	14	CASSFRPQTETQYF	TGTGCCAGCAGTTTTCGGCCACAGACGGAGACCCAGTACTTC
TRBJ2-5	once	TRBD2	TRBV29-1	19	CSVERWSSRLARYQETQYF	TGCAGCGTTGAACGGTGGTCTTCCAGACTAGCGAGGTACCAAGAGACCCAGTACTTC
TRBJ2-1	-	-	TRBV20-1	15	CSARPGVGTYNEQFF	TGCAGTGCTAGGCCTGGGGTAGGGACTTACAATGAGCAGTTCTTC
TRBJ2-7	-	-	TRBV28	14	CASSYRLISYEQCF	TGTGCCAGCAGTTACAGGCTCATCTCCTACGAGCAGTGCTTC
TRBJ2-7	few	-	TRBV12-3/TRBV12-4	12	CASSSSIGEQYF	TGTGCCAGCAGCTCGAGCATCGGCGAGCAGTACTTC
TRBJ2-1	-	TRBD2	TRBV5-4	15	CASSRPSGGGETQFF	TGTGCCAGCAGCCGCCCTAGCGGGGGGGGAGAGACCCAGTTCTTC
TRBJ1-1	-	-	TRBV15	16	CATTDRFGQPNTEAFF	TGTGCCACCACGGATCGCTTCGGACAACCGAACACTGAAGCTTTCTTT
TRBJ2-4	-	TRBD1	TRBV5-1	14	CASSVSGGVNIQYF	TGCGCCAGCAGCGTGTCAGGGGGCGTGAACATTCAGTACTTC
TRBJ2-1	-	-	TRBV5-1	18	CASSFYGGLPTRINEQFF	TGCGCCAGCAGCTTCTATGGAGGCCTGCCAACCCGGATCAATGAGCAGTTCTTC
TRBJ2-3	once	-	TRBV20-1	13	CSAGDESTDTQYF	TGCAGTGCGGGAGACGAAAGCACAGATACGCAGTATTTT
TRBJ2-7	medium-sized	TRBD1	TRBV29-1	13	CSATGTGQAEQYF	TGCAGCGCGACAGGGACAGGGCAGGCCGAGCAGTACTTC
TRBJ2-1	-	TRBD2	TRBV12-3/TRBV12-4	19	CASSLFHSGRLAVSDEQFF	TGTGCCAGCAGTTTGTTTCACTCAGGGCGGCTAGCGGTATCCGATGAGCAGTTCTTC
TRBJ1-5	-	-	TRBV7-2	13	CASSIGGLQPQHF	TGTGCCAGCAGCATCGGTGGGCTTCAGCCCCAGCATTTT
TRBJ1-5	-	-	TRBV29-1	15	CSVDRDPYSNQPQHF	TGCAGCGTTGACAGGGACCCCTATAGCAATCAGCCCCAGCATTTT
TRBJ2-5	-	-	TRBV15	19	CATSRDLAGSPKLQETQYF	TGTGCCACCAGCAGAGATTTGGCTGGCAGCCCTAAGCTCCAAGAGACCCAGTACTTC
TRBJ2-1	few	TRBD2	TRBV25-1	16	CATGTSGRSSYNEQFF	TGTGCCACCGGGACTAGCGGGAGGAGCTCCTACAATGAGCAGTTCTTC
TRBJ2-5	-	-	TRBV4-2	15	CASSQKARGAETQYF	TGTGCCAGCAGCCAAAAAGCCCGGGGGGCGGAGACCCAGTACTTC
TRBJ2-1	-	-	TRBV14	13	CASSQEVPNEQFF	TGTGCCAGCAGCCAAGAGGTTCCAAATGAGCAGTTCTTC
TRBJ1-1	-	TRBD1	TRBV28	10	CATGTGRAFF	TGTGCCACGGGGACAGGGCGAGCTTTCTTT
TRBJ1-2	-	-	TRBV9	15	CTSSQEAFSSHGYTF	TGTACCAGCAGCCAAGAAGCGTTTTCCTCGCATGGTTACACCTTC
TRBJ2-1	-	-	TRBV14	17	CASSRDLSPGYSYEQFF	TGTGCCAGCAGCCGAGATCTCTCCCCGGGTTACTCCTACGAGCAGTTCTTC
TRBJ1-1	-	TRBD1	TRBV12-3/TRBV12-4	14	CASLDRVYRAEAFF	TGTGCCAGTCTAGACAGGGTGTATCGGGCTGAAGCTTTCTTT
TRBJ1-5	-	-	TRBV28	16	CASSLEQGFGNQPQHF	TGTGCCAGCAGTTTGGAGCAGGGGTTCGGCAATCAGCCCCAGCATTTT
TRBJ1-4	once	-	TRBV15	17	CATSRAPGHPENEKLFF	TGTGCCACCAGCAGAGCGCCAGGACACCCAGAAAATGAAAAACTGTTTTTT
TRBJ2-1	-	-	TRBV5-1	14	CASSLGRLKDEQFF	TGCGCCAGCAGCTTAGGACGCCTAAAGGATGAGCAGTTCTTC
TRBJ1-1	-	-	TRBV6-2/TRBV6-3	15	CASRTTRRSDTEAFF	TGTGCCAGCAGAACCACGCGGAGATCGGACACTGAAGCTTTCTTT
TRBJ2-7	-	TRBD1	TRBV29-1	13	CSARDRPSSEQYF	TGCAGCGCCCGGGACAGACCCTCCTCCGAGCAGTACTTC
TRBJ2-5	-	-	TRBV4-1	14	CASSDVGVGETQYF	TGCGCCAGCAGTGACGTAGGGGTCGGAGAGACCCAGTACTTC
TRBJ1-1	-	-	TRBV29-1	12	CSAVRTDTEAFF	TGCAGCGCCGTGAGGACAGACACTGAAGCTTTCTTT
TRBJ2-6	few	TRBD1	TRBV20-1	17	CSAPDRASPGGANVLTF	TGCAGTGCTCCGGACAGGGCCTCCCCGGGTGGGGCCAACGTCCTGACTTTC
TRBJ2-5	few	-	TRBV20-1	13	CSVARGRQETQYF	TGCAGTGTTGCCCGGGGCAGACAAGAGACCCAGTACTTC
TRBJ2-5	once	-	TRBV21-1	15	CASNSQGPGLETQYF	TGTGCCAGCAACTCACAGGGTCCAGGCCTAGAGACCCAGTACTTC
TRBJ2-3	few	-	TRBV7-3	14	CASSLMQSTDTQYF	TGTGCCAGCAGCTTAATGCAGAGCACAGATACGCAGTATTTT
TRBJ2-5	few	-	TRBV14	12	CASSRDLGTQYF	TGTGCCAGCAGCCGGGACCTGGGGACCCAGTACTTC
TRBJ1-2	-	-	TRBV27	17	CASSLTATGGRYYGYTF	TGTGCCAGCAGTTTAACGGCCACGGGGGGTCGTTACTATGGCTACACCTTC
TRBJ2-5	-	-	TRBV29-1	13	CSVAGAGMETQYF	TGCAGCGTGGCTGGAGCGGGCATGGAGACCCAGTACTTC